This record concerns one TCR beta chain sequence. Its specificity is not known. The entry originates in a study of siplizumab effects on memory and regulatory T cells. General study findings and limits: Mappable CD4+ clones that were alloreactive averaged about 69% Treg-derived with siplizumab versus around 30% in controls. An assignable phenotype, naive or memory, was missing from roughly 76-95% of proliferating CD4+ or CD8+ clones. Alloreactive sequences tracing back to unstimulated CD4+ memory cells were significantly reduced by siplizumab.

TCR templates, approximately 100,000 per sample, were assayed. TCRdb's table, derived via immunoSEQ multiplex PCR, lists solely in-frame clones and lacks some. The table records tens of thousands of clones, 93% of them present only once. Germline loops: CDR1 MGHRA, CDR2 YSYEKL. The length of the CDR3 is 13 residues. Trimming removed 1 base at V and 1 base at J, with 4 bases between. The chain has TRBV4-1 and TRBJ1-1; D uncertain. Sequenced input: CD8+ T cells sorted from blood. The TCR originated in a human donor in good health. As DNA, the CDR3 is TGCGCCAGCAGCCAAGGGTGGAACACTGAAGCTTTCTTT. It translates to CASSQGWNTEAFF.